This TCR beta chain was captured in a study of molecular identifiers for immune sequencing clone quantification. Notes on the study in general: Spike-in Jurkat TCR RNA from a single cell reportedly registered among roughly 1.1 million naive cells. Highly expanded clone sizes could be underestimated by identical TCR molecules that share a barcode. Naive cells had under 1% of molecules in clones above 20 RNA copies, effectors over 99%.

In the case of this clonotype: The antigen remains unidentified.

Each CDR3 protein is one row after TCRdb ran MiXCR on the PCR reads. The sample includes about 65,000 distinct CDR3 sequences, 17% seen only once; the top ten take 1.3% to 1.5%. The CDR3 is 15 amino acids. Naive CD8 T cell sorting was performed on the CD8+CD4-CCR7+CD45RA+ phenotype. The rearrangement links TRBV21-1 to TRBJ1-5; the table assigns TRBD1, which was not confirmed against the DNA. The end of the DNA is better explained by TRBJ2-3, so the J call may be wrong. TRBV21-1 is tagged as a pseudogene. The TCR sequence derives from a human donor in good health. Some libraries in this study had Jurkat cell RNA spiked in. Sequenced material: naive CD8+ T cells from blood, with Jurkat cell RNA spiked in. Described subset: FACS-sorted CD8+CD4-CCR7+CD45RA+ naive T cells. The CDR3 DNA sequence: TGCGCCAGCAGTCCGGGACAGGGCTACAGAGGACCCCAGTATTTT. The encoded protein is CASSPGQGYRGPQYF.